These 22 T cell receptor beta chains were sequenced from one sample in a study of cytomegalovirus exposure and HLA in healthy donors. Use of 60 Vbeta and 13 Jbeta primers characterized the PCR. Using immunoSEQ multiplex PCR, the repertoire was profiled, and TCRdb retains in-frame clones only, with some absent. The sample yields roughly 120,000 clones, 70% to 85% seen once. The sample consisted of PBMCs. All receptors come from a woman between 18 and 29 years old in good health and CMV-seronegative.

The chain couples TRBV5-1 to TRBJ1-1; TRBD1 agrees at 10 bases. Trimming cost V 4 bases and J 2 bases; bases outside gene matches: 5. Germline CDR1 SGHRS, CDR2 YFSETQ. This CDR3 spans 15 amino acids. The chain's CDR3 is CASSLMTGGNTEAFF. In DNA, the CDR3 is TGCGCCAGCAGCCTGATGACAGGGGGCAACACTGAAGCTTTCTTT.

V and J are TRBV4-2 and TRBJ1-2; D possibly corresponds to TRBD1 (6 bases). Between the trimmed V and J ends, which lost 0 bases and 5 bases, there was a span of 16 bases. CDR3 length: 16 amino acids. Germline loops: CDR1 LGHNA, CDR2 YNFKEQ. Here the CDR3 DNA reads TGTGCCAGCAGCCAAGATAGCGCACAGGGTTTTTATGGCTACACCTTC. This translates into CASSQDSAQGFYGYTF.

The CDR3: CASSLSGNTDTQYF. The DNA of the CDR3 is TGTGCCAGCAGCCTTAGCGGAAACACAGATACGCAGTATTTT. The chain combines TRBV28 with TRBJ2-3; tentative D call: TRBD2 (6 bases). This CDR3 spans 14 amino acids. Germline assignment: CDR1 MDHEN and CDR2 SYDVKM. V dropped 6 bases and J dropped 2 bases, with 12 bases sitting between them.

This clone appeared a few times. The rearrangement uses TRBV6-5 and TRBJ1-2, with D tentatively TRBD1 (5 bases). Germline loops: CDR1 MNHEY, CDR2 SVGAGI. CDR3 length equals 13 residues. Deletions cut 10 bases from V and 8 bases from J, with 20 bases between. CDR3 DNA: TGTGCCACCACCGGGCGGACACCCGGCGGCTACACCTTC. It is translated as CATTGRTPGGYTF.

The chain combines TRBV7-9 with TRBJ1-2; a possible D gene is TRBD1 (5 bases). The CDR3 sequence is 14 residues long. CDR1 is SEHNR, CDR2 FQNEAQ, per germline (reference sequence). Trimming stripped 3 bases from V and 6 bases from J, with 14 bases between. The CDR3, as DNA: TGTGCCAGCAGCTTCCGGGGGGAGATGAATGGCTACACCTTC. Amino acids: CASSFRGEMNGYTF.

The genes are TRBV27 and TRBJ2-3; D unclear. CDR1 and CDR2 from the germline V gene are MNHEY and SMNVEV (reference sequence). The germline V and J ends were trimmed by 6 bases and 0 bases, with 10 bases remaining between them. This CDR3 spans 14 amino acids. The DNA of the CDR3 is TGTGCCAGCAGGACTGTTTCTAGCACAGATACGCAGTATTTT. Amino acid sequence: CASRTVSSTDTQYF.

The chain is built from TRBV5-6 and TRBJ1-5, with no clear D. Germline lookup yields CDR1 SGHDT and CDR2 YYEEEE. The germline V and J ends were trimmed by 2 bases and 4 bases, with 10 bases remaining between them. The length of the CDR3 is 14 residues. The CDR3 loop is CASSFLLGNQPQHF. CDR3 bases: TGTGCCAGCAGCTTTCTTCTAGGTAATCAGCCCCAGCATTTT.

The CDR3 DNA reads as TGTGCCAGCAGTACAGTGACAGATACGCAGTATTTT. Its translation: CASSTVTDTQYF. This rearrangement joins TRBV6-6 to TRBJ2-3; D is uncertain. Between the trimmed V and J ends, which lost 5 bases and 3 bases, there was a span of 6 bases. The germline V gene has CDR1 MNHNY and CDR2 SVGAGI (reference sequence). The CDR3 has 12 amino acids.

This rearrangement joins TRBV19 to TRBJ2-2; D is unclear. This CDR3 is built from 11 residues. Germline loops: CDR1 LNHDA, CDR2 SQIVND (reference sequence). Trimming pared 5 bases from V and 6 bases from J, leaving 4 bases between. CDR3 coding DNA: TGTGCCAGTAGTCTCTCCGGGGAGCTGTTTTTT. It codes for CASSLSGELFF.

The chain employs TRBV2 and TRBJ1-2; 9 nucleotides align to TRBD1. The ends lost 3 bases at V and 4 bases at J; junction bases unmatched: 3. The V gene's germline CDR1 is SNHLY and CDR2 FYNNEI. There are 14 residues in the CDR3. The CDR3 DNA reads TGTGCCAGCAGTGATGCGGACAGGGGCTATGGCTACACCTTC. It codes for CASSDADRGYGYTF.

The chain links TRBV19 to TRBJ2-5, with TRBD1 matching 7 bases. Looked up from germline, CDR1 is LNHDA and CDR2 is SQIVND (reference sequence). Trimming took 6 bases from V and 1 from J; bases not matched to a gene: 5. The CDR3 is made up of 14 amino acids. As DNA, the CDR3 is TGTGCCAGTAGAAGGGGGCAGTCCCAAGAGACCCAGTACTTC. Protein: CASRRGQSQETQYF.

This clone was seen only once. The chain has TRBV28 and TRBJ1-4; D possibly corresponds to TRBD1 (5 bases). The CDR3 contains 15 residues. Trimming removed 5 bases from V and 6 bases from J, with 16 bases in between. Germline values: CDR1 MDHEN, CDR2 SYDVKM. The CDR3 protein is CASSGWGGGDEKLFF. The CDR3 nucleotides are TGTGCCAGCAGTGGGTGGGGGGGAGGGGATGAAAAACTGTTTTTT.

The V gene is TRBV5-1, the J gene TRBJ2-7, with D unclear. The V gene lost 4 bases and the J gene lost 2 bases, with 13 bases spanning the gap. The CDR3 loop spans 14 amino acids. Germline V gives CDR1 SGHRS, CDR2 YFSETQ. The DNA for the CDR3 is TGCGCCAGCAGCAGAGACGGAAGCGCCTACGAGCAGTACTTC. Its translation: CASSRDGSAYEQYF.

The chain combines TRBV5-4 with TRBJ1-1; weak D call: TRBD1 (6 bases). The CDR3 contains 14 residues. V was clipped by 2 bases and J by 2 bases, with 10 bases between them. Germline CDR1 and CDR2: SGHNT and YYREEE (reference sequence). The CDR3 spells CASSLIGGNTEAFF. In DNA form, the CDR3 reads TGTGCCAGCAGCTTAATAGGGGGTAACACTGAAGCTTTCTTT.

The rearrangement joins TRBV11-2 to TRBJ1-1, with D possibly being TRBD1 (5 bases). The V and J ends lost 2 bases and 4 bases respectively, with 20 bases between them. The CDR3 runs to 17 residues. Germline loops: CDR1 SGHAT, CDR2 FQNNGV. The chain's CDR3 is CASSLRGGDRGGTEAFF. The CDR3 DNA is TGTGCCAGCAGCTTACGGGGCGGGGATCGGGGTGGCACTGAAGCTTTCTTT.

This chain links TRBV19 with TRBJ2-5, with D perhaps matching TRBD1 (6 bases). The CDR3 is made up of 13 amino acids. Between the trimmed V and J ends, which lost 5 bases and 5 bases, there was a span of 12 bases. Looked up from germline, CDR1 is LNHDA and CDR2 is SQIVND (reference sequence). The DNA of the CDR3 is TGTGCCAGTAGTCCAAGGACAGTGGAGACCCAGTACTTC. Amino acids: CASSPRTVETQYF.

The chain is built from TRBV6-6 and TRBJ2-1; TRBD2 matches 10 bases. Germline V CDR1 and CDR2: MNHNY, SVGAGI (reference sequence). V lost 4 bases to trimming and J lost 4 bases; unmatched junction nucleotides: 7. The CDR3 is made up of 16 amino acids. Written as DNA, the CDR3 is TGTGCCAGCAGTTCAAGCGGGGGGGCAGCATACAATGAGCAGTTCTTC. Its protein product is CASSSSGGAAYNEQFF.

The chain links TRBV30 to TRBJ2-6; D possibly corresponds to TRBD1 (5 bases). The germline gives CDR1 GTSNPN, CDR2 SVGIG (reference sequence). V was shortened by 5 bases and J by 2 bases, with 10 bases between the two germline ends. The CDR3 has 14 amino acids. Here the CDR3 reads CAWDSVPGANVLTF. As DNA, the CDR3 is TGTGCCTGGGACAGCGTCCCTGGGGCCAACGTCCTGACTTTC.

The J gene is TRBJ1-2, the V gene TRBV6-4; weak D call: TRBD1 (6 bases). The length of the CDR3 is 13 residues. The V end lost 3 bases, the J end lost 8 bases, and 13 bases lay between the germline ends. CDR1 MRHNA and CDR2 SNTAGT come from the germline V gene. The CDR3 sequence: CASSEGGERGYTF. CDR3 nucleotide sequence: TGTGCCAGCAGTGAAGGGGGAGAGAGGGGCTACACCTTC.

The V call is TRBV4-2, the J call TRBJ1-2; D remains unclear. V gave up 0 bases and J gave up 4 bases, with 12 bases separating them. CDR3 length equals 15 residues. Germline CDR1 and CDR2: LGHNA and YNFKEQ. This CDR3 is CASSQDRVGFYGYTF. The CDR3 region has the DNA TGTGCCAGCAGCCAAGATCGGGTTGGATTCTATGGCTACACCTTC.

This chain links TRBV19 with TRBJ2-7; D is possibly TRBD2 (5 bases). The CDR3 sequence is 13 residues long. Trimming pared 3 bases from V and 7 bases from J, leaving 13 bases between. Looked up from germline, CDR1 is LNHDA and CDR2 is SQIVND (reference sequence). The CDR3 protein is CASSIGPSGEQYF. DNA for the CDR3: TGTGCCAGTAGTATTGGGCCCTCGGGAGAGCAGTACTTC.

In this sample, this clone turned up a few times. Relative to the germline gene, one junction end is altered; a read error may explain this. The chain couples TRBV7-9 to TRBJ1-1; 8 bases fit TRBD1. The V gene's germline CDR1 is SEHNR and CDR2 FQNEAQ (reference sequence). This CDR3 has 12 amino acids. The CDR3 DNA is TGTGCCAGCAGATTAGGGGACAGGCGACCTTTCTTT. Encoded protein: CASRLGDRRPFF. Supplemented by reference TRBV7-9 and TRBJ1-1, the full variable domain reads DTGVSQNPRHKITKRGQNVTFRCDPISEHNRLYWYRQTLGQGPEFLTYFQNEAQLEKSRLLSDRFSAERPKGSFSTLEIQRTEQGDSAMYLCASRLGDRRPFFGQGTRLTVV.